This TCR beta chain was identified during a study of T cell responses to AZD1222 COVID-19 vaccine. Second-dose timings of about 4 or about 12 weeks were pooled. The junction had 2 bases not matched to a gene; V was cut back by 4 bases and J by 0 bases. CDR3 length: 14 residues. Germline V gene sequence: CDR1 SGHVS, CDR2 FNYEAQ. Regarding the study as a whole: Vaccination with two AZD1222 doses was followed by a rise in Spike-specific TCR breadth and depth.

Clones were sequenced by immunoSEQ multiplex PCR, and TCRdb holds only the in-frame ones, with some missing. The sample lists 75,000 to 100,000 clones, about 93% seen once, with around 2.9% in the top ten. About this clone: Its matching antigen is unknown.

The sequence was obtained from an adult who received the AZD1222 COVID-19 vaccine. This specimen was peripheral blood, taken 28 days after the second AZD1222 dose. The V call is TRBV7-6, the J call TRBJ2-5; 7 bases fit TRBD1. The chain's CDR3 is CASSSGQYQETQYF. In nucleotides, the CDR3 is TGTGCCAGCAGCTCGGGACAGTACCAAGAGACCCAGTACTTC.